The clone carrying this T cell receptor (beta chain) turned up a few times. Its antigen is not known. V shed 0 bases, J shed 4 bases, and the junction held 5 bases outside the gene matches. The CDR3 loop spans 15 amino acids. Germline CDR1 reads SGHKS; CDR2 reads YYEKEE (reference sequence). The PCR made use of 60 Vbeta and 13 Jbeta primers. Repertoires were generated with immunoSEQ multiplex PCR, while TCRdb's copy carries only in-frame clones and drops some. This sample has under 200,000 clones; about 71% occur once, and the top ten carry approximately 1.3%. The data originate from a study of cytomegalovirus exposure and HLA in healthy donors. Study-level points and caveats: In a later analysis, HLA-associated beta chains showed higher expansion and lower generation probabilities than comparable chains. Analysis was carried out at a later point, and it linked a missense DCLRE1C variant to TCR beta V- and J-gene trimming.

The source of this sequence is a man aged 50-59 years in good health and CMV-seronegative. This chain links TRBV5-5 with TRBJ1-2, with 8 bases lining up with TRBD1. Sequencing was carried out using PBMCs. Here the CDR3 DNA reads TGTGCCAGCAGCTTGGTATGGACAGGGTTCTATGGCTACACCTTC. It codes for CASSLVWTGFYGYTF.